The rows below give T cell receptor beta chains drawn from one sample of a study of T cell responses to AZD1222 COVID-19 vaccine. Method: immunoSEQ multiplex PCR; TCRdb's copy keeps in-frame clones and lacks some. The data hold approximately 28,000 clones, with over 90% observed a single time. The starting material was peripheral blood, obtained on day 0 of AZD1222 vaccination. These receptors were taken from an adult in good health. Each CDR3 is given with its conserved first and last residue. The order of the fields is J gene, D gene, V gene, clone size, CDR3 protein, CDR3 DNA. A D gene is named only where the DNA matches it firmly. Size tells how often a clone was seen (once, few, many) or the class of an expanded clone, and some rows leave it out.

>TRBJ2-2|NA|TRBV10-1|NA
CASSAADTGELFF
TGCGCCAGCAGCGCAGCAGACACCGGGGAGCTGTTTTTT
>TRBJ1-3|NA|TRBV11-2|NA
CASSLTTGSGNTIYF
TGTGCCAGCAGCTTAACTACAGGCTCTGGAAACACCATATATTTT
>TRBJ2-3|NA|TRBV5-6|NA
CASSLLADTDTQYF
TGTGCCAGCAGCTTGTTGGCAGACACAGATACGCAGTATTTT
>TRBJ2-3|NA|TRBV27|NA
CASSPLGRTSTDTQYF
TGTGCCAGCAGTCCCCTCGGGCGGACTAGCACAGATACGCAGTATTTT
>TRBJ2-5|NA|TRBV28|NA
CASSFMGWQQTQYF
TGTGCCAGCAGTTTCATGGGGTGGCAACAGACCCAGTACTTC
>TRBJ2-5|TRBD1|TRBV10-3|once
CAISDLTGEETQYF
TGTGCCATCAGCGATTTGACAGGGGAAGAGACCCAGTACTTC
>TRBJ2-1|TRBD2|TRBV15|NA
CATSSPPGGYNEQLF
TGTGCCACCAGCAGCCCCCCGGGAGGCTACAATGAGCAGCTCTTC
>TRBJ1-1|TRBD1|TRBV7-9|NA
CASKDRGPAEAFF
TGTGCCAGCAAGGACAGGGGGCCCGCTGAAGCTTTCTTT
>TRBJ2-1|TRBD2|TRBV19|NA
CASSTPTSGRPLSYNEQFF
TGTGCCAGTAGTACCCCGACTAGCGGGAGACCACTTTCCTACAATGAGCAGTTCTTC
>TRBJ1-5|TRBD1|TRBV28|NA
CASSSDRGGNQPQHF
TGTGCCAGCAGTTCAGACAGGGGCGGGAATCAGCCCCAGCATTTT
>TRBJ1-1|NA|TRBV12-3/TRBV12-4|NA
CASSLPGNTEAFF
TGTGCCAGCAGTCTCCCGGGGAACACTGAAGCTTTCTTT
>TRBJ1-1|NA|TRBV24-1|NA
CATSVTGTEAFF
TGTGCCACCAGTGTCACAGGGACTGAAGCTTTCTTT
>TRBJ2-7|TRBD1|TRBV2|NA
CASSEQGAGYEQYF
TGTGCCAGCAGTGAACAGGGGGCGGGCTACGAGCAGTACTTC
>TRBJ2-1|NA|TRBV28|NA
CASSYLDRSYNEQFF
TGTGCCAGCAGTTATTTGGACCGATCCTACAATGAGCAGTTCTTC
>TRBJ1-2|TRBD1|TRBV28|NA
CASRAGQGANGYTF
TGTGCCAGCAGGGCGGGACAGGGGGCTAATGGCTACACCTTC
>TRBJ1-1|TRBD1|TRBV4-1|NA
CASSHTDRDETEAFF
TGCGCCAGCAGCCATACTGACAGGGACGAGACTGAAGCTTTCTTT
>TRBJ2-7|NA|TRBV10-3|NA
CAISELSRSSYEQYF
TGTGCCATCAGTGAGCTTAGCAGAAGCTCCTACGAGCAGTACTTC
>TRBJ1-3|NA|TRBV6-1|NA
CASSEISLYSGNTIYF
TGTGCCAGCAGTGAAATTAGTCTTTACTCTGGAAACACCATATATTTT
>TRBJ2-7|TRBD1|TRBV19|NA
CASSTGTGNYEQYF
TGTGCCAGTAGTACCGGGACAGGGAACTACGAGCAGTACTTC
>TRBJ2-7|TRBD1|TRBV7-9|once
CASSLPGTGGYEQYF
TGTGCCAGCAGCTTACCAGGGACAGGGGGCTACGAGCAGTACTTC